What follows are 29 T cell receptor beta chains derived from one specimen sequenced in a study of cytomegalovirus exposure and HLA in healthy donors. With 60 Vbeta and 13 Jbeta primers, the PCR was carried out. The assay was immunoSEQ multiplex PCR, and TCRdb's table has in-frame clones only and misses some. Here the sample spans about 150,000 clones, approximately 72% being singletons. Sequencing input: PBMCs. These receptors originate from a man in his late teens or twenties in good health and CMV-seronegative.

This chain connects TRBV7-2 to TRBJ1-5; TRBD1 might be the D (6 bases). The CDR3 is made up of 15 amino acids. V was pared by 7 bases and J by 3 bases, with 16 bases between. Germline loops: CDR1 SGHTA, CDR2 FQGNSA. The DNA for the CDR3 is TGTGCCAGCACCCACCGGGCAGGGGCCAATCAGCCCCAGCATTTT. Translating it yields CASTHRAGANQPQHF.

This clone turned up a few times. The chain combines TRBV19 with TRBJ2-1; 9 nucleotides align to TRBD1. V lost 6 bases and J lost 0; bases outside the gene matches: 9. The CDR3 totals 17 residues. The germline gives CDR1 LNHDA, CDR2 SQIVND (reference sequence). The CDR3 DNA reads as TGTGCCAGTAGGGACAGGGGACTCCCTAGCTCCTACAATGAGCAGTTCTTC. It translates to CASRDRGLPSSYNEQFF. Using reference TRBV19 and TRBJ2-1 for the parts outside the CDR3, the full variable domain is DGGITQSPKYLFRKEGQNVTLSCEQNLNHDAMYWYRQDPGQGLRLIYYSQIVNDFQKGDIAEGYSVSREKKESFPLTVTSAQKNPTAFYLCASRDRGLPSSYNEQFFGPGTRLTVL.

CDR3 region: CSVTTGTGAHSPLHF. The CDR3 DNA reads as TGCAGCGTTACAACCGGGACAGGGGCCCATTCACCCCTCCACTTT. This rearrangement joins TRBV29-1 to TRBJ1-6, with TRBD1 matching 10 bases. Germline CDR1 SQVTM, CDR2 ANQGSEA. The CDR3 contains 15 residues. With 5 bases clipped from V and 8 bases from J, the junction kept 9 bases outside the gene matches.

This clone was counted a few times. The chain is built from TRBV27 and TRBJ2-4; 7 bases align to TRBD2. The CDR3 length is 17 residues. CDR1 and CDR2 from the germline V gene are MNHEY and SMNVEV (reference sequence). V trimming: 8 bases; J trimming: 0 bases; junction bases outside the gene matches: 13. For the CDR3, the DNA is TGTGCCAGCCATCCCCTTGGGGGAGGGTTAGCCAAAAACATTCAGTACTTC. As protein: CASHPLGGGLAKNIQYF.

This clone was recorded a few times. The J gene is TRBJ2-1, the V gene TRBV29-1; D not resolved. Trimming removed 4 bases from V and 4 bases from J, with 8 bases in between. From germline, CDR1 is SQVTM and CDR2 ANQGSEA. The CDR3 extends over 12 amino acids. CDR3 nucleotides: TGCAGCGTTGTCCCAGAATACAATGAGCAGTTCTTC. Protein sequence: CSVVPEYNEQFF.

Comment on this clone: Additional DNA sequences in this sample encode the identical CDR3. The rearrangement joins TRBV7-8 to TRBJ1-1; no reliable D call. CDR3 length equals 11 residues. Germline V CDR1 and CDR2: SGHVS, FQNEAQ. V lost 4 bases and J 4 bases, leaving 4 bases between the germline ends. CDR3 amino acids: CASSWSTEAFF. The CDR3 coding sequence is TGTGCCAGCAGCTGGAGCACTGAAGCTTTCTTT. Using reference TRBV7-8 and TRBJ1-1 for the parts outside the CDR3, the full variable domain is GAGVSQSPRYKVAKRGQDVALRCDPISGHVSLFWYQQALGQGPEFLTYFQNEAQLDKSGLPSDRFFAERPEGSVSTLKIQRTQQEDSAVYLCASSWSTEAFFGQGTRLTVV.

The J gene is TRBJ1-6, the V gene TRBV9; weak D call: TRBD1 (6 bases). The germline V gene encodes CDR1 SGDLS and CDR2 YYNGEE. Trimming shortened V by 5 bases and J by 8 bases, and 17 bases separated the two germline ends. CDR3 size: 15 residues. The CDR3 DNA sequence: TGTGCCAGCAGACAAACGTCAGGGGCTGATTCACCCCTCCACTTT. This gives the protein CASRQTSGADSPLHF.

This clone showed up just a few times. This chain uses TRBV7-3 with TRBJ1-1; no clear D gene. Trimming removed 3 bases at V and 3 bases at J, with 8 bases between. The CDR3 contains 13 residues. CDR1 is SGHTA, CDR2 FQGTGA, per germline. CDR3 coding DNA: TGTGCCAGCAGCTTGGTCACGGACACTGAAGCTTTCTTT. As protein: CASSLVTDTEAFF.

The chain couples TRBV5-5 to TRBJ1-2; TRBD1 matches 7 bases. Germline V gene sequence: CDR1 SGHKS, CDR2 YYEKEE (reference sequence). Unmatched junction bases numbered 10, after V lost 1 base and J lost 7 bases. This CDR3 has 15 amino acids. The CDR3 coding sequence is TGTGCCAGCAGCTTGATAACAGGGGCTGGGAGTGGCTACACCTTC. Translation gives CASSLITGAGSGYTF.

The chain carries TRBV28 and TRBJ2-3, with no clear D. V gave up 7 bases and J gave up 6 bases, with 14 bases separating them. This CDR3 has 13 amino acids. Germline CDR1 and CDR2: MDHEN and SYDVKM. CDR3 protein: CASTTEVGDTQYF. The DNA of the CDR3 is TGTGCCAGCACGACCGAGGTTGGGGATACGCAGTATTTT.

This chain joins TRBV6-1 and TRBJ2-3, with 8 positions matching TRBD1. The ends lost 2 bases at V and 2 bases at J; junction bases unmatched: 3. The CDR3 runs to 15 residues. In germline, CDR1 is MNHNS, CDR2 SASEGT. CDR3 nucleotide sequence: TGTGCCAGCAGTGAATGGGGACAGGTCACAGATACGCAGTATTTT. Residues: CASSEWGQVTDTQYF.

V usage is TRBV7-3 and J usage is TRBJ1-6; D ambiguous. Germline V gene lookup returns CDR1 SGHTA and CDR2 FQGTGA. Trimming left V 6 bases short and J 5 bases short, with 14 bases between. The CDR3 length is 15 residues. The CDR3: CASRRSGIHNSPLHF. The CDR3 coding sequence is TGTGCCAGCAGGAGGTCGGGGATACATAATTCACCCCTCCACTTT.

The CDR3 sequence is CAWGTGSQPQHF. The CDR3 coding sequence is TGTGCCTGGGGGACAGGTAGTCAGCCCCAGCATTTT. This chain links TRBV30 with TRBJ1-5; 8 nucleotides match TRBD1. From germline, CDR1 is GTSNPN and CDR2 SVGIG (reference sequence). The CDR3 loop spans 12 amino acids. With 5 bases clipped from V and 6 bases from J, the junction kept 3 bases outside the gene matches.

The chain combines TRBV27 with TRBJ1-1; D may be TRBD1 (5 bases). V shed 3 bases and J shed 8 bases, with 13 bases lying between them. Looked up from germline, CDR1 is MNHEY and CDR2 is SMNVEV (reference sequence). CDR3 length equals 13 residues. The CDR3 DNA sequence: TGTGCCAGCAGTTTTACAGGTCGAGTCGAAGCTTTCTTT. Protein sequence: CASSFTGRVEAFF.

This clone occurred a few times. V usage is TRBV6-5 and J usage is TRBJ1-2, with 9 bases matching TRBD1. Per the germline V gene, CDR1 is MNHEY and CDR2 is SVGAGI. V dropped 5 bases and J dropped 6; count of bases not matched to a gene: 4. The CDR3 extends over 13 amino acids. Here the CDR3 reads CASSLRTGDGYTF. For the CDR3, the DNA is TGTGCCAGCAGTCTTCGGACAGGGGATGGCTACACCTTC.

The chain is built from TRBV7-9 and TRBJ1-1; D is uncertain. Germline lookup yields CDR1 SEHNR and CDR2 FQNEAQ (reference sequence). Between the trimmed V and J ends, which lost 8 bases and 8 bases, there was a span of 12 bases. The CDR3 has 11 amino acids. The CDR3 region is CASHPSLEAFF. The DNA of the CDR3 is TGTGCCAGCCACCCGAGCCTGGAAGCTTTCTTT. The full variable domain, in which reference TRBV7-9 and TRBJ1-1 provide the parts outside the CDR3, is DTGVSQNPRHKITKRGQNVTFRCDPISEHNRLYWYRQTLGQGPEFLTYFQNEAQLEKSRLLSDRFSAERPKGSFSTLEIQRTEQGDSAMYLCASHPSLEAFFGQGTRLTVV.

J is TRBJ2-2 and V is TRBV19; the D gene is possibly TRBD2 (6 bases). Trimming cost V 7 bases and J 3 bases, with 12 bases left between them. The V gene's germline CDR1 is LNHDA and CDR2 SQIVND (reference sequence). The CDR3 covers 14 residues. The CDR3 DNA is TGTGCCAGTACCCGGGACTCCTACACCGGGGAGCTGTTTTTT. It specifies CASTRDSYTGELFF.

This chain joins TRBV5-1 and TRBJ2-2; TRBD1 aligns across 7 bases. CDR3 length equals 15 residues. The J segment lost 7 bases and the V segment lost 4 bases, leaving 10 bases of the junction unmatched. Germline V gene data show CDR1 as SGHRS and CDR2 as YFSETQ. CDR3 bases: TGCGCCAGCAGCACGGGACAGACGCCCGGCGGGGAGCTGTTTTTT. It specifies CASSTGQTPGGELFF.

This clone turned up a few times. The junction and the germline gene differ at one end; a read error may be behind it. This sequence joins TRBV29-1 and TRBJ2-6; tentatively, D is TRBD1 (5 bases). The V gene's germline CDR1 is SQVTM and CDR2 ANQGSEA. This CDR3 is 18 amino acids long. The DNA for the CDR3 is TGCAGCGTTGAAGTTTTCAGGGCCCCCAACTCTGGGGCCAACGGCCTGACTTTC. It specifies CSVEVFRAPNSGANGLTF.

A single count supports this clone. The rearrangement uses TRBV5-4 and TRBJ1-6; 9 nucleotides agree with TRBD1. The length of the CDR3 is 15 residues. Trimming removed 4 bases from V and 8 bases from J; junction bases left unmatched: 7. Germline V gene sequence: CDR1 SGHNT, CDR2 YYREEE (reference sequence). CDR3 nucleotide sequence: TGTGCCAGCAGCCATAGGAGGGACAGGGATTCACCCCTCCACTTT. It yields the protein CASSHRRDRDSPLHF. Filled out from reference TRBV5-4 and TRBJ1-6, the complete variable domain reads ETGVTQSPTHLIKTRGQQVTLRCSSQSGHNTVSWYQQALGQGPQFIFQYYREEENGRGNFPPRFSGLQFPNYSSELNVNALELDDSALYLCASSHRRDRDSPLHFGNGTRLTVT.

The chain joins TRBV9 to TRBJ1-1; a weak D match, TRBD1 (5 bases). Per germline, CDR1 SGDLS and CDR2 YYNGEE. The CDR3 runs to 15 residues. V lost 0 bases and J lost 0, with 9 bases in between. As DNA, the CDR3 is TGTGCCAGCAGCGTAGTAAACAGGATGAACACTGAAGCTTTCTTT. This translates into CASSVVNRMNTEAFF. Looking up the rest from reference TRBV9 and TRBJ1-1 gives the full variable domain: DSGVTQTPKHLITATGQRVTLRCSPRSGDLSVYWYQQSLDQGLQFLIQYYNGEERAKGNILERFSAQQFPDLHSELNLSSLELGDSALYFCASSVVNRMNTEAFFGQGTRLTVV.

The chain joins TRBV9 to TRBJ2-1; TRBD1 might be the D (5 bases). The CDR3 runs 13 residues. V lost 3 bases and J 12 bases, leaving 16 bases between the germline ends. In germline, CDR1 is SGDLS, CDR2 YYNGEE. Here the CDR3 reads CASSATGSTRQFF. CDR3 DNA sequence: TGTGCCAGCAGCGCCACAGGCTCTACCCGGCAGTTCTTC.

This clone came up a few times. The chain joins TRBV19 to TRBJ2-2, with D possibly TRBD1 on 5 matching bases. The V gene lost 4 bases and the J gene lost 5 bases, with 14 bases spanning the gap. This CDR3 spans 15 amino acids. CDR1 LNHDA and CDR2 SQIVND come from the germline V gene (reference sequence). The CDR3 bases are TGTGCCAGTAGTACCCCATCCAGGGTGACCGGGGAGCTGTTTTTT. This codes for CASSTPSRVTGELFF.

The genes are TRBV19 and TRBJ1-3; no clear D gene. The CDR3 sequence is 14 residues long. Per the germline V gene, CDR1 is LNHDA and CDR2 is SQIVND (reference sequence). V lost 8 bases and J 0 bases, leaving 11 bases between the germline ends. CDR3 residues: CASAWTNSGNTIYF. The DNA of the CDR3 is TGTGCCAGTGCTTGGACTAACTCTGGAAACACCATATATTTT.

V usage is TRBV5-6 and J usage is TRBJ1-1; 9 nucleotides agree with TRBD1. The CDR3 is 15 amino acids. V shed 2 bases, J shed 5 bases, and the junction held 7 bases outside the gene matches. Germline CDR1 and CDR2: SGHDT and YYEEEE. CDR3 DNA: TGTGCCAGCAGCTTTCCGACAGGGGGAGAGACTGAAGCTTTCTTT. This translates into CASSFPTGGETEAFF.

This sequence joins TRBV5-1 and TRBJ1-3; D is unresolved. This CDR3 has 12 residues. CDR1 SGHRS and CDR2 YFSETQ come from the germline V gene. Trimming left V 2 bases short and J 4 bases short, with 4 bases between. The CDR3: CASSFEGNTIYF. CDR3 sequence (DNA): TGCGCCAGCAGCTTCGAGGGAAACACCATATATTTT.

This clone has more than one count but fewer than ten. The chain recombines TRBV21-1 with TRBJ2-7; the listed D gene, TRBD2, was not tested against the DNA. TRBV21-1 is given as a pseudogene. This CDR3 has 16 residues. The CDR3 sequence is CASSKVTSGVTYEQYF. In DNA, the CDR3 is TGTGCCAGCAGCAAAGTGACTAGCGGGGTGACCTACGAGCAGTACTTC.

The rearrangement links TRBV30 to TRBJ1-1; D may be TRBD1 (5 bases). The CDR3 sequence is 16 residues long. Trimming shortened V by 2 bases and J by 4 bases, and 20 bases separated the two germline ends. Per the germline V gene, CDR1 is GTSNPN and CDR2 is SVGIG (reference sequence). This CDR3 is CAWSFPLLSRATEAFF. CDR3 DNA: TGTGCCTGGAGTTTTCCCCTATTATCCAGGGCCACTGAAGCTTTCTTT.

This clone showed up just a few times. The chain uses TRBV28 and TRBJ1-3; D uncertain. The CDR3 extends over 10 amino acids. Germline CDR1 MDHEN, CDR2 SYDVKM. V lost 6 bases and J lost 6, with 3 bases in between. For the CDR3, the DNA is TGTGCCAGCAGCCAAAACACCATATATTTT. Amino acids: CASSQNTIYF.